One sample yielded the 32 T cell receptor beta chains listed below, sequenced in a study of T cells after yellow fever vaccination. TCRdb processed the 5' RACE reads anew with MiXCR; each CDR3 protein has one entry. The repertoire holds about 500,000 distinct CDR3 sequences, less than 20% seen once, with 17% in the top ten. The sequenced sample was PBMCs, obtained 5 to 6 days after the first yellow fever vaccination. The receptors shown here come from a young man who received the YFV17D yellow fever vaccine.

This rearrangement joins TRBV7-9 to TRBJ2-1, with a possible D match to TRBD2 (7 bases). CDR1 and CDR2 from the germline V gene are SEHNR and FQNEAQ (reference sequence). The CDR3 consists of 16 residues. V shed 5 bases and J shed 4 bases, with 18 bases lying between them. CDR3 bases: TGTGCCAGCAGCGAAAGGGGGGGGGCAGGATACAATGAGCAGTTCTTC. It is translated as CASSERGGAGYNEQFF.

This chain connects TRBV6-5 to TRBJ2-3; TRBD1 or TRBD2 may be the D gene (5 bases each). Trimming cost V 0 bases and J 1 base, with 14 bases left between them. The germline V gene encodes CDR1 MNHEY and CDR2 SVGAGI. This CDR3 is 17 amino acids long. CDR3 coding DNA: TGTGCCAGCAGTTACTCATATGGGGGATTGGGCACAGATACGCAGTATTTT. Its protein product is CASSYSYGGLGTDTQYF.

The CDR3 spells CASSWSGGGSYEQYF. CDR3 nucleotide sequence: TGTGCCAGCAGCTGGAGCGGGGGAGGGTCCTACGAGCAGTACTTC. This chain uses TRBV7-8 with TRBJ2-7; 8 nucleotides agree with TRBD2. CDR3 length equals 15 residues. J gave up 1 base and V 4 bases, and 6 bases lay outside the gene matches. In germline, CDR1 is SGHVS, CDR2 FQNEAQ.

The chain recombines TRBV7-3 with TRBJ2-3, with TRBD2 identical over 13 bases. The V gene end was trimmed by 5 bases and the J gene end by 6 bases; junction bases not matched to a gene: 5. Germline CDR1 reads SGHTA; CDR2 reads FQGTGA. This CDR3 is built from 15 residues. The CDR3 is CASSIPGLAGDTQYF. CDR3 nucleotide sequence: TGTGCCAGCAGCATACCGGGACTAGCGGGGGATACGCAGTATTTT.

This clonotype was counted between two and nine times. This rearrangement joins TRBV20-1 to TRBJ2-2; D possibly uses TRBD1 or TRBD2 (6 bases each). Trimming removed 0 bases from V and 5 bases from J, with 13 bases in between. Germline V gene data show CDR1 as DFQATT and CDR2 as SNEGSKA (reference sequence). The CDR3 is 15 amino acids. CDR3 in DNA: TGCAGTGCTAGAGATTCCCAGGGGAGGACCGGGGAGCTGTTTTTT. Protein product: CSARDSQGRTGELFF.

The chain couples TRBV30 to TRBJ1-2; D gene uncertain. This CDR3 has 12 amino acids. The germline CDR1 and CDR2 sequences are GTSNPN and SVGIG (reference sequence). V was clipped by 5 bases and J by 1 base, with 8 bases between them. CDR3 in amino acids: CAWGGYNYGYTF. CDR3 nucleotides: TGTGCCTGGGGAGGATATAACTATGGCTACACCTTC.

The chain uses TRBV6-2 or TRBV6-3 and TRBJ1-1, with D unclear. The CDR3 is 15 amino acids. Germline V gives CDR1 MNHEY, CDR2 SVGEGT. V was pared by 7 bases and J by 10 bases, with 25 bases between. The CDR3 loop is CASIKEGRTSRGAFF. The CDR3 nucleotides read TGTGCCAGCATCAAAGAGGGCAGGACCTCGCGGGGAGCTTTCTTT.

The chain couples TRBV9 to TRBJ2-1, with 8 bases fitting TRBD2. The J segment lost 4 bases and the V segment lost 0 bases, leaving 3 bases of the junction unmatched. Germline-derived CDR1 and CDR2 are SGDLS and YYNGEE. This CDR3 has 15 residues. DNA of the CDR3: TGTGCCAGCAGCGTAGATGAGCGGGGGTACAATGAGCAGTTCTTC. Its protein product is CASSVDERGYNEQFF.

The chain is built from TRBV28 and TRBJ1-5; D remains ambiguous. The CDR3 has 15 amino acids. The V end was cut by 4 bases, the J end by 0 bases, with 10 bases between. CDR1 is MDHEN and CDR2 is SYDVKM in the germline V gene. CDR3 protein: CASSSPLYSNQPQHF. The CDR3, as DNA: TGTGCCAGCAGTTCCCCCCTATATAGCAATCAGCCCCAGCATTTT.

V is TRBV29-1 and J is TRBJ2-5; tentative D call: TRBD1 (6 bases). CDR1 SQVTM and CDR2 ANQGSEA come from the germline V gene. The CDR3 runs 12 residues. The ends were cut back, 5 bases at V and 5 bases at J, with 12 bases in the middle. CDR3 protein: CSVSRGRETQYF. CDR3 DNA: TGCAGCGTTTCCAGGGGACGGGAGACCCAGTACTTC.

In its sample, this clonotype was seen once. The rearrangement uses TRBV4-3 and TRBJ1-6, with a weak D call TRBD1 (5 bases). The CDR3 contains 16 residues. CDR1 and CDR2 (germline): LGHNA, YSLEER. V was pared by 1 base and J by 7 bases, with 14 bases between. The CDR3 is CASSQALTRQNSPLHF. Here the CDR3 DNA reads TGCGCCAGCAGCCAAGCCCTAACTAGACAGAATTCACCCCTCCACTTT.

CDR3 amino acids: CSARDPGSAYNEQFF. The CDR3 nucleotides are TGCAGTGCTAGAGATCCGGGATCCGCCTACAATGAGCAGTTCTTC. V usage is TRBV20-1 and J usage is TRBJ2-1; tentative D call: TRBD2 (5 bases). The CDR3 consists of 15 residues. V was cut by 0 bases and J by 2 bases, with 11 bases left in between. Looked up from germline, CDR1 is DFQATT and CDR2 is SNEGSKA (reference sequence).

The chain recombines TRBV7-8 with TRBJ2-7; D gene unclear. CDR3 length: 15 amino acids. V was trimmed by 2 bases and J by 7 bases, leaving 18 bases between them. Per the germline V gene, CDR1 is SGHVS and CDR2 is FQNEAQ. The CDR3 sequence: CASSLMGTNLGEQYV. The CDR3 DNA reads TGTGCCAGCAGCTTAATGGGCACCAATCTTGGGGAGCAGTACGTC.

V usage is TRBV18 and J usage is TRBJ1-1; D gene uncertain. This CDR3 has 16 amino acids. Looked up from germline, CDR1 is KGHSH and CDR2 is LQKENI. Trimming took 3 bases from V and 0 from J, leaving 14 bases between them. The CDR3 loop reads CASSPGQVQMNTEAFF. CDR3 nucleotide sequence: TGTGCCAGCTCACCCGGTCAAGTGCAAATGAACACTGAAGCTTTCTTT. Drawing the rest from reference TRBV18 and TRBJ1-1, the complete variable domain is NAGVMQNPRHLVRRRGQEARLRCSPMKGHSHVYWYRQLPEEGLKFMVYLQKENIIDESGMPKERFSAEFPKEGPSILRIQQVVRGDSAAYFCASSPGQVQMNTEAFFGQGTRLTVV.

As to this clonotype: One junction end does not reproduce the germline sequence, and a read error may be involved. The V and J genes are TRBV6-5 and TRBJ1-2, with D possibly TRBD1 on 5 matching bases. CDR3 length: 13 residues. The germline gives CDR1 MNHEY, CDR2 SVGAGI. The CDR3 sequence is CACSYLRVTGYTF. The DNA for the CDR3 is TGTGCCTGCAGTTACCTCAGGGTTACTGGCTACACCTTC.

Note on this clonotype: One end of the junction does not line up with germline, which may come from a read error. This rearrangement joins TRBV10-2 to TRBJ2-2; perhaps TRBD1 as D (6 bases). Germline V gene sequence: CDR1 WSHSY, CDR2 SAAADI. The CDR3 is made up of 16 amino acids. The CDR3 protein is CASSRTGTTDTRELFF. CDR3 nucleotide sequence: TGCGCCAGCAGTAGAACCGGGACAACGGACACCCGGGAGCTGTTTTTT.

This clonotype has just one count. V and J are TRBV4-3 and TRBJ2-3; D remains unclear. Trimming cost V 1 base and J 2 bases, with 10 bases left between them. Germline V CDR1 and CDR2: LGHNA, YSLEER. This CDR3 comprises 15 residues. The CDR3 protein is CASSQGPSVTDTQYF. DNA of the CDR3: TGCGCCAGCAGCCAAGGTCCCTCTGTCACAGATACGCAGTATTTT.

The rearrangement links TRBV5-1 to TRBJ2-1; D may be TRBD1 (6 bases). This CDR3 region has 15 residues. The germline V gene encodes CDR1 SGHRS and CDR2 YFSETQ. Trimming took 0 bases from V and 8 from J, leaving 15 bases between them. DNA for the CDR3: TGCGCCAGCAGCTTGGGCCACCGGGACAACTATGAGCAGTTCTTC. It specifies CASSLGHRDNYEQFF.

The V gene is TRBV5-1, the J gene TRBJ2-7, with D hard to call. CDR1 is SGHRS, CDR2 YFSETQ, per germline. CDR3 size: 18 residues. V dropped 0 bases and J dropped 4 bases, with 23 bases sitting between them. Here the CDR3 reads CASSLVAGDNQMEYEQYV. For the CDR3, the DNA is TGCGCCAGCAGCTTGGTGGCAGGCGATAATCAAATGGAATACGAGCAGTACGTC.

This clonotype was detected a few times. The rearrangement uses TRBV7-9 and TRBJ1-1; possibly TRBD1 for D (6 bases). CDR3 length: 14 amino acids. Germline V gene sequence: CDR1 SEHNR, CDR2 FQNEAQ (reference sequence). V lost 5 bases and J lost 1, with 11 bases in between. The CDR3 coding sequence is TGTGCCAGCAGCGCAAGGACAGCGAACACTGAAGCTTTCTTT. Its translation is CASSARTANTEAFF.

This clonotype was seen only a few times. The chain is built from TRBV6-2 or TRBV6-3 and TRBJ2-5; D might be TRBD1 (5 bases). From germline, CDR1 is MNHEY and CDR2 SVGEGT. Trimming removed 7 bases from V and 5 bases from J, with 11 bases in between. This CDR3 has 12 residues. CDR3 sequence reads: CASNQGYETQYF. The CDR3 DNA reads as TGTGCCAGCAACCAGGGTTATGAGACCCAGTACTTC.

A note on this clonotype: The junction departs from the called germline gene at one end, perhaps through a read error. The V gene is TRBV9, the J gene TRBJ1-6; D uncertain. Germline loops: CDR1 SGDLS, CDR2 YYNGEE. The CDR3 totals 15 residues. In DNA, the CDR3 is TGTGCCAGCAGCGTAGCTGGGGTGAGGGATTCACCCCTCCTCTTT. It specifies CASSVAGVRDSPLLF.

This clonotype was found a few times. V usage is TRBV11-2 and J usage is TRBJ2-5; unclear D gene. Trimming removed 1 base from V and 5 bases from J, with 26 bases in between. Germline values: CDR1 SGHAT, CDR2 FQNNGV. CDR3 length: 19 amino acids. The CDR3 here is CASSLGTSPTPRTGETQYF. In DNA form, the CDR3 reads TGTGCCAGCAGCTTAGGGACCTCCCCAACACCCAGAACCGGGGAGACCCAGTACTTC.

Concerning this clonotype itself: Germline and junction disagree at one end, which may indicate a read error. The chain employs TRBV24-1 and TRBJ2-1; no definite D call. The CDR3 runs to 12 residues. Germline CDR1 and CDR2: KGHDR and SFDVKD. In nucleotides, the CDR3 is TGTGCCACCCAGTCTACCTACAAAGAGCAGTTCTTC. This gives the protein CATQSTYKEQFF.

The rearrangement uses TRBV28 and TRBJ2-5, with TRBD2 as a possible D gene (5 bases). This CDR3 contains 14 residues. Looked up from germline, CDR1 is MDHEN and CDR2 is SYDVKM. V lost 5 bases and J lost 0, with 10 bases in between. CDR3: CASSPRTYQETQYF. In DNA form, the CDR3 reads TGTGCCAGCAGTCCCCGGACTTACCAAGAGACCCAGTACTTC. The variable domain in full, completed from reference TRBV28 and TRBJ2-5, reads DVKVTQSSRYLVKRTGEKVFLECVQDMDHENMFWYRQDPGLGLRLIYFSYDVKMKEKGDIPEGYSVSREKKERFSLILESASTNQTSMYLCASSPRTYQETQYFGPGTRLLVL.

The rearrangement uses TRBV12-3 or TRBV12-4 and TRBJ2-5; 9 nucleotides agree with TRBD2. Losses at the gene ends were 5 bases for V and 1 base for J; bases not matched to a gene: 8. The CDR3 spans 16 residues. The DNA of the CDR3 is TGTGCCAGCAGTCAACCGGGACTAGCCCCCCAAGAGACCCAGTACTTC. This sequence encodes CASSQPGLAPQETQYF.

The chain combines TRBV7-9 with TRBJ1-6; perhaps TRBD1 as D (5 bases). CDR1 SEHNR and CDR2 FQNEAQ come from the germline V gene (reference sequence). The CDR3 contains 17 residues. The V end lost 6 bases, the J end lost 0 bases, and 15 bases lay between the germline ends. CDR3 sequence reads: CASSSTGRSSYNSPLHF. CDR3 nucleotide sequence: TGTGCCAGCAGTTCTACAGGAAGGAGCTCCTATAATTCACCCCTCCACTTT.

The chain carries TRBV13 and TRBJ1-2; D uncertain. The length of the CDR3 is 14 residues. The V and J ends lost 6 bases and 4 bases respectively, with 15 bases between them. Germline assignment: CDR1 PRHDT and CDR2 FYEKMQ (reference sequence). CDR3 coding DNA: TGTGCCAGCAGTTTACAGAATGCCATCTATGGCTACACCTTC. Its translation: CASSLQNAIYGYTF.

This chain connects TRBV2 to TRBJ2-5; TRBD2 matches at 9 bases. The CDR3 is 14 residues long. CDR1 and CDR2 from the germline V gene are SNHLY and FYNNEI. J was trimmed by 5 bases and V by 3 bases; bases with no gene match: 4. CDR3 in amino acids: CASSEGGGAETQYF. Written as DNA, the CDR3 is TGTGCCAGCAGTGAGGGCGGGGGGGCCGAGACCCAGTACTTC.

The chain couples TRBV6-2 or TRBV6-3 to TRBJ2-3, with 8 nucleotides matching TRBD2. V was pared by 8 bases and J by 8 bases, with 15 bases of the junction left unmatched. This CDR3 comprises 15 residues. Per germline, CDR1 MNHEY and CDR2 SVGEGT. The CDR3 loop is CASLARGGRRSTQYF. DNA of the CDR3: TGTGCCAGCCTCGCCCGGGGGGGACGGAGGAGTACGCAGTATTTT.

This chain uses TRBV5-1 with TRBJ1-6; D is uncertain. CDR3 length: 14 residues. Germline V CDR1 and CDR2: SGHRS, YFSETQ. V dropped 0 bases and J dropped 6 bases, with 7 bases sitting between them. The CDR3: CASSLEQSNSPLHF. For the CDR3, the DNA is TGCGCCAGCAGCTTGGAGCAGTCTAATTCACCCCTCCACTTT.

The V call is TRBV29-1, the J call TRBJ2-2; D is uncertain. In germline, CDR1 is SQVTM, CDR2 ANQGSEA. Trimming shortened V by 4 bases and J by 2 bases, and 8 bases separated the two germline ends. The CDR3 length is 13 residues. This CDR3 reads CSVVPTNTGELFF. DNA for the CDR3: TGCAGCGTTGTTCCTACTAACACCGGGGAGCTGTTTTTT.